One sample yielded the 12 T cell receptor beta chains listed below, sequenced in a study of cytomegalovirus exposure and HLA in healthy donors. Both 60 Vbeta primers and 13 Jbeta primers went into the PCR. Produced via immunoSEQ multiplex PCR; TCRdb's table is partial and in-frame only. This listing includes tens of thousands of clones. The sample comprised PBMCs. The receptor source for this set is a female donor in good health and CMV-seronegative.

V usage is TRBV6-1 and J usage is TRBJ1-5; D not certain. The V and J ends lost 6 bases and 2 bases respectively, with 11 bases between them. Germline V gene lookup returns CDR1 MNHNS and CDR2 SASEGT. CDR3 length: 14 residues. CDR3 sequence (DNA): TGTGCCAGCAGGCTCCTAGTCGGCAATCAGCCCCAGCATTTT. Translating gives CASRLLVGNQPQHF.

This rearrangement joins TRBV6-6 to TRBJ2-7; the match to TRBD1 covers 9 bases. The V gene's germline CDR1 is MNHNY and CDR2 SVGAGI (reference sequence). V lost 6 bases, J lost 2 bases, and 8 bases stayed unmatched. The CDR3 length is 15 residues. In DNA, the CDR3 is TGTGCCAGCAGGTCCCGGGACAGGGATACCTACGAGCAGTACTTC. Translated, it gives CASRSRDRDTYEQYF.

The genes are TRBV7-9 and TRBJ2-7; D is unresolved. This CDR3 spans 12 amino acids. V lost 4 bases and J 6 bases, leaving 10 bases between the germline ends. Per germline, CDR1 SEHNR and CDR2 FQNEAQ (reference sequence). CDR3 DNA sequence: TGTGCCAGCAGCTCACCTCTAGGCGAGCAGTACTTC. This codes for CASSSPLGEQYF.

The chain recombines TRBV5-1 with TRBJ2-7, with 7 bases that match TRBD1. Germline lookup yields CDR1 SGHRS and CDR2 YFSETQ. The CDR3 spans 14 residues. Unmatched junction bases numbered 4, after V lost 0 bases and J lost 4 bases. The CDR3 here is CASSLGQGLYEQYF. CDR3 sequence (DNA): TGCGCCAGCAGCTTGGGACAGGGTTTATACGAGCAGTACTTC.

The chain is built from TRBV12-5 and TRBJ2-3; 10 positions agree with TRBD2. The CDR3 is made up of 16 amino acids. Germline V CDR1 and CDR2: LGHNT, FRNRAP. V lost 6 bases to trimming and J lost 2 bases; unmatched junction nucleotides: 8. The CDR3 DNA is TGTGCTAGTGGGATAAGCGGGGGGGGCTACACAGATACGCAGTATTTT. Its translation: CASGISGGGYTDTQYF.

V is TRBV11-3 and J is TRBJ2-7, with 7 bases aligning to TRBD2. V lost 5 bases and J lost 3; bases outside the gene matches: 7. Germline V lookup: CDR1 SGHNT, CDR2 YENEEA. CDR3 length: 14 residues. CDR3 DNA: TGTGCCAGCAGCCTATGGGGCGGGGGCTACGAGCAGTACTTC. Residues: CASSLWGGGYEQYF.

V usage is TRBV7-8 and J usage is TRBJ2-3, with D tentatively TRBD2 (6 bases). The CDR3 is made up of 17 amino acids. V lost 5 bases to trimming and J lost 4 bases, with 22 bases between them. In germline, CDR1 is SGHVS, CDR2 FQNEAQ. The CDR3 loop is CASSTTLAVQPPDTQYF. The CDR3 DNA reads as TGTGCCAGCAGCACTACTTTAGCGGTACAGCCTCCAGATACGCAGTATTTT.

The chain couples TRBV15 to TRBJ1-6; 7 bases fit TRBD1. Looked up from germline, CDR1 is LNHNV and CDR2 is YYDKDF (reference sequence). With 0 bases clipped from V and 1 base from J, the junction kept 9 bases outside the gene matches. CDR3 length: 19 residues. Written as DNA, the CDR3 is TGTGCCACCAGCAGAGATAGGTCAGCAGGGGGGTCCTATAATTCACCCCTCCACTTT. It is translated as CATSRDRSAGGSYNSPLHF. Based on the CDR3 plus reference TRBV15 and TRBJ1-6, the full variable domain is DAMVIQNPRYQVTQFGKPVTLSCSQTLNHNVMYWYQQKSSQAPKLLFHYYDKDFNNEADTPDNFQSRRPNTSFCFLDIRSPGLGDTAMYLCATSRDRSAGGSYNSPLHFGNGTRLTVT.

The chain combines TRBV12-5 with TRBJ2-6; 7 bases match TRBD1. After removal of 5 bases from V and 0 bases from J, the junction contained 4 bases not matched to a gene. CDR3 length: 16 residues. Germline CDR1 is LGHNT and CDR2 is FRNRAP. The CDR3 region has the DNA TGTGCTAGTGGTCGGGACAGACTCTCTGGGGCCAACGTCCTGACTTTC. It codes for CASGRDRLSGANVLTF. Full variable domain (missing parts from reference TRBV12-5 and TRBJ2-6): DARVTQTPRHKVTEMGQEVTMRCQPILGHNTVFWYRQTMMQGLELLAYFRNRAPLDDSGMPKDRFSAEMPDATLATLKIQPSEPRDSAVYFCASGRDRLSGANVLTFGAGSRLTVL.

The chain combines TRBV7-2 with TRBJ1-2, with a tentative D call TRBD1 (6 bases). The germline V gene has CDR1 SGHTA and CDR2 FQGNSA. The CDR3 covers 15 residues. The germline V and J ends were trimmed by 0 bases and 7 bases, with 15 bases remaining between them. The chain's CDR3 is CASSLARQAPSGYTF. In nucleotides, the CDR3 is TGTGCCAGCAGCTTAGCTCGACAGGCCCCGAGTGGCTACACCTTC.

The chain couples TRBV30 to TRBJ1-6, with 8 bases identical to TRBD1. The CDR3 consists of 17 residues. Unmatched junction bases numbered 9, after V lost 3 bases and J lost 2 bases. CDR1 is GTSNPN, CDR2 SVGIG, per germline (reference sequence). Here the CDR3 reads CAWRNAGTGAYNSPLHF. As DNA, the CDR3 is TGTGCCTGGAGGAATGCCGGGACAGGTGCCTATAATTCACCCCTCCACTTT.

The chain uses TRBV5-6 and TRBJ1-1; 7 bases are shared with TRBD1. Per the germline V gene, CDR1 is SGHDT and CDR2 is YYEEEE. V was pared by 1 base and J by 0 bases, with 15 bases of the junction left unmatched. The CDR3 is made up of 19 amino acids. CDR3 DNA sequence: TGTGCCAGCAGCTTGTTTGTGGACCGGGACAGAGAGGTGAACACTGAAGCTTTCTTT. Amino acid sequence: CASSLFVDRDREVNTEAFF.